The TCR beta chain under discussion was sequenced for a study of response to subunit inactivated influenza vaccine (dated by TCRdb to 2016 to 2018). General notes on the study: Deep quantitative T cell receptor repertoire profiling was used in the study to track responses to a trivalent subunit inactivated influenza vaccine.

About this clonotype: Its antigen is currently not known. No per-base quality is available; no much larger clone lies one base away.

The V and J ends are trimmed by 2 bases and 0 bases, leaving 14 bases between them. CDR1 and CDR2 (LGHNA, YSLEER) derive from the germline V gene. Taken from cysteine to phenylalanine, the CDR3 has 16 residues. Of all the DNA, just the CDR3 is kept, 48 bases in frame from base 1. The protocol used for the library was RT-PCR. Sequencing was carried out with an Illumina HiSeq 2500. TCRdb reprocessing: public reads trimmed at Q25 with fastp, clones called with MiXCR, in-frame beta chains kept. Identical CDR3 proteins give one entry, which carries the most common genes and DNA. The sample includes more than 400,000 distinct CDR3 sequences, with less than 7.5% observed a single time. Jointly, the top ten make up around 14% of the sample. General conclusions and limits of the study: The authors proposed that each seasonal influenza vaccination may bring in only a limited number of new T cells.

The sequence came from a man aged 50-75 years who received an inactivated influenza vaccine. Donor details come from another sample of the same person, matched by shared clones. The sequencing here drew on PBMCs from blood, taken roughly 24 months after vaccination. Recombination linked TRBV4-3 to TRBJ2-7; the D assignment is uncertain and may be TRBD1 or TRBD2, with 5 bases supporting each. The CDR3 sequence is CASSQTGASLSYEQYF. The DNA sequence is TGCGCCAGCAGCCAAACCGGGGCCTCACTCTCCTACGAGCAGTACTTC.